This T cell receptor (beta chain) was profiled in a study of control samples from healthy donors and cancer patients. Assay used: immunoSEQ multiplex PCR; TCRdb lists only in-frame clones, some missing. The sample has some 250,000 clones, roughly 87% seen once. This CDR3 has 15 amino acids. Looked up from germline, CDR1 is SGHDT and CDR2 is YYEEEE. V was clipped by 1 base and J by 2 bases, with 13 bases between them. The sequencing input was PBMCs. The chain recombines TRBV5-6 with TRBJ2-7, with D perhaps matching TRBD1 (6 bases). The sequence derives from a woman aged 55-69 years with lung cancer. The CDR3 nucleotides are TGTGCCAGCAGCTTGAAGGGGGAAGTAACCTACGAGCAGTACTTC. It encodes CASSLKGEVTYEQYF. Combining the CDR3 with reference TRBV5-6 and TRBJ2-7 gives the whole variable domain DAGVTQSPTHLIKTRGQQVTLRCSPKSGHDTVSWYQQALGQGPQFIFQYYEEEERQRGNFPDRFSGHQFPNYSSELNVNALLLGDSALYLCASSLKGEVTYEQYFGPGTRLTVT.